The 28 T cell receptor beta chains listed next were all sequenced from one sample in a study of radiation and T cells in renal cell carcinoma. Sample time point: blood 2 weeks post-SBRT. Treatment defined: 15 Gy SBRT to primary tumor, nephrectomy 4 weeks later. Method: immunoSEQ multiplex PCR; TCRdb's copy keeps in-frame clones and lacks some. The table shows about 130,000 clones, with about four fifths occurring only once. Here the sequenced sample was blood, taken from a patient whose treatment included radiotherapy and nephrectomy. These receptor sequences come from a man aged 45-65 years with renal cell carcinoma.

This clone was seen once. The CDR3 reads CAISDKGVTDTQYF. DNA of the CDR3: TGTGCCATCAGTGATAAAGGCGTCACAGATACGCAGTATTTT. This rearrangement joins TRBV10-3 to TRBJ2-3; D is ambiguous. Germline CDR1 is ENHRY and CDR2 is SYGVKD. Trimming left V 3 bases short and J 2 bases short, with 9 bases between. This CDR3 comprises 14 residues.

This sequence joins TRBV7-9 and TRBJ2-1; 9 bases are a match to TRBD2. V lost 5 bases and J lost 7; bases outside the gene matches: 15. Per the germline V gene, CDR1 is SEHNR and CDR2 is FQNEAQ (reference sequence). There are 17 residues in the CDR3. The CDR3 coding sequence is TGTGCCAGCAGCGAAGTAGTCGGACTAGCGTATGGGAATGAGCAGTTCTTC. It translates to CASSEVVGLAYGNEQFF.

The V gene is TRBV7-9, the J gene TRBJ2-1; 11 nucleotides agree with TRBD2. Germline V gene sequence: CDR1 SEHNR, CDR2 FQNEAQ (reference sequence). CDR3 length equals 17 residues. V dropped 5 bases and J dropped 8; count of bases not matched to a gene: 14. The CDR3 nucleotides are TGTGCCAGCAGCCTCGCCCCGATAGCGGGAGGGCCAGATGAGCAGTTCTTC. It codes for CASSLAPIAGGPDEQFF.

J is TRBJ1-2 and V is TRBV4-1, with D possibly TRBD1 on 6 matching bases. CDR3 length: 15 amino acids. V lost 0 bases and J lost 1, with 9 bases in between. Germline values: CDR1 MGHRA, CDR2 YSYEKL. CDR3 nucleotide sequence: TGCGCCAGCAGCCAAGAAACAGGGTTTAACTATGGCTACACCTTC. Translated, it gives CASSQETGFNYGYTF.

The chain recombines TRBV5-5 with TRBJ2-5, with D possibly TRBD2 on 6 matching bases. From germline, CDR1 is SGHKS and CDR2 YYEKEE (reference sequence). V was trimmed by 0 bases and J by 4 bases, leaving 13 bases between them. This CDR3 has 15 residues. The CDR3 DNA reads TGTGCCAGCAGCTTGGTGACTAGTATCTCAGAGACCCAGTACTTC. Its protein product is CASSLVTSISETQYF.

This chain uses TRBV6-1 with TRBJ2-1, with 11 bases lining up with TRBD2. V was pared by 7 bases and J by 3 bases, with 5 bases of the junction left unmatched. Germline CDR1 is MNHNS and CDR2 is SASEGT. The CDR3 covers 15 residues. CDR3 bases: TGTGCCAGCAACCTAGCGGGAGGAGGCTACAATGAGCAGTTCTTC. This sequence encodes CASNLAGGGYNEQFF.

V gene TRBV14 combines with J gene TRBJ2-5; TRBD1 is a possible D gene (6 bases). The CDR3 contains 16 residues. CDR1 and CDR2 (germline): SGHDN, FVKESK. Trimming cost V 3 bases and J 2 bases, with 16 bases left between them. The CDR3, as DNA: TGTGCCAGCAGCCATCAACCGGGACAACTTCAAGAGACCCAGTACTTC. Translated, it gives CASSHQPGQLQETQYF.

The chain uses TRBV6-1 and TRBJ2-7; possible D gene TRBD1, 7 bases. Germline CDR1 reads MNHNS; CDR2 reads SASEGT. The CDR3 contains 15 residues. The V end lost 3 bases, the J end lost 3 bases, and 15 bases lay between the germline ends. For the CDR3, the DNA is TGTGCCAGCAGTGAGCAGGGGGGACCTGGCTACGAGCAGTACTTC. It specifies CASSEQGGPGYEQYF.

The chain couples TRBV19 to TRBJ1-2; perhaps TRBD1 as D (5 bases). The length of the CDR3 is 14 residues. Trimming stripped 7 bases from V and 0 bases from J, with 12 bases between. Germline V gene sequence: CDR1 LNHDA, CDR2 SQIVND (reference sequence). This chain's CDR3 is CASTRGISNYGYTF. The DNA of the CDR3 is TGTGCCAGTACCCGGGGGATTTCTAACTATGGCTACACCTTC.

The CDR3 loop reads CASSVGTGDYEQYF. The CDR3 DNA reads as TGTGCCAGCAGTGTTGGGACTGGGGACTACGAGCAGTACTTC. The gene calls are TRBV2 and TRBJ2-7; D may be TRBD2 (6 bases). The V and J ends lost 4 bases and 3 bases respectively, with 13 bases between them. CDR1 and CDR2 (germline): SNHLY, FYNNEI. The CDR3 contains 14 residues.

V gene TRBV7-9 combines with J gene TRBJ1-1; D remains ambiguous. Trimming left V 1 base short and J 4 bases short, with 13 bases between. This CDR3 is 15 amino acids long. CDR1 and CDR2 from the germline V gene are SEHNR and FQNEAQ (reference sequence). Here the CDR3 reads CASSLGTYSGTEAFF. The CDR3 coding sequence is TGTGCCAGCAGCTTAGGGACCTATTCCGGCACTGAAGCTTTCTTT.

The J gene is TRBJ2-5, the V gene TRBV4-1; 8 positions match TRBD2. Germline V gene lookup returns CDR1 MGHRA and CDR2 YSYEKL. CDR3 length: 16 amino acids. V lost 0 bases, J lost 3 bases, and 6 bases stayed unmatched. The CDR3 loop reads CASSQEGGLGEETQYF. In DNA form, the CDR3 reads TGCGCCAGCAGCCAAGAGGGGGGACTAGGGGAAGAGACCCAGTACTTC.

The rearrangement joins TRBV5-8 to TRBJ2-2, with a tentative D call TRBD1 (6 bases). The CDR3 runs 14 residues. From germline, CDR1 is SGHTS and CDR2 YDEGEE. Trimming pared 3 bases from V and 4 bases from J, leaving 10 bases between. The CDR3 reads CASSYTGSTGELFF. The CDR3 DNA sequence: TGTGCCAGCAGCTATACAGGGTCCACCGGGGAGCTGTTTTTT.

CDR3 amino acids: CSVTRQGTSYEQYF. The DNA of the CDR3 is TGCAGCGTGACAAGACAGGGGACCTCCTACGAGCAGTACTTC. The rearrangement links TRBV29-1 to TRBJ2-7; 8 bases line up with TRBD1. This CDR3 contains 14 residues. Germline CDR1 and CDR2: SQVTM and ANQGSEA. Losses at the gene ends were 6 bases for V and 0 bases for J; bases not matched to a gene: 7.

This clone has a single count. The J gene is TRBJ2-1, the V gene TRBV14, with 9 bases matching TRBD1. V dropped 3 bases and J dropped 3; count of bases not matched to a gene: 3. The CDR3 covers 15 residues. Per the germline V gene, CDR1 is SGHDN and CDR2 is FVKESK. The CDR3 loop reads CASSHRDRVYNEQFF. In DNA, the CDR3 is TGTGCCAGCAGCCACCGGGACAGGGTCTACAATGAGCAGTTCTTC.

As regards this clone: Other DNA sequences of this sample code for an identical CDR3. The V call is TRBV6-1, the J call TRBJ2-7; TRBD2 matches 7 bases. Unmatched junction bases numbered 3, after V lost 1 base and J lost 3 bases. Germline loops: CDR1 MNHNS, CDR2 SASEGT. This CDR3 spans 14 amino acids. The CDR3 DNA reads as TGTGCCAGCAGTGAAGGCGGGGGTAGCTACGAGCAGTACTTC. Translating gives CASSEGGGSYEQYF.

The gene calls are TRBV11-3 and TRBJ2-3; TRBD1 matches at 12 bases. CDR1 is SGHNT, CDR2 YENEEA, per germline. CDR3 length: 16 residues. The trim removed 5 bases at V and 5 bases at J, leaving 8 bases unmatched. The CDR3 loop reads CASSRGDRGLEDTQYF. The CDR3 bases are TGTGCCAGCAGCCGGGGGGACAGGGGGCTAGAAGATACGCAGTATTTT.

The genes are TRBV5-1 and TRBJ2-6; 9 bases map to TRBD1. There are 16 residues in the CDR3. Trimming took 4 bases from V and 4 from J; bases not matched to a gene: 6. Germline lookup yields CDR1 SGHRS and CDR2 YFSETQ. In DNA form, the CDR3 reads TGCGCCAGCAGCGGGGACAGGGTATTGGGGGCCAACGTCCTGACTTTC. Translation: CASSGDRVLGANVLTF.

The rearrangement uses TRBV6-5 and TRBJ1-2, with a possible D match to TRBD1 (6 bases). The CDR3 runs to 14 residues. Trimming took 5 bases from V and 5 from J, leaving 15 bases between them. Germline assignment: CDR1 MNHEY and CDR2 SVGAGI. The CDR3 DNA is TGTGCCAGCAGTCCCGCAGCGGACAGTTATGGCTACACCTTC. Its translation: CASSPAADSYGYTF.

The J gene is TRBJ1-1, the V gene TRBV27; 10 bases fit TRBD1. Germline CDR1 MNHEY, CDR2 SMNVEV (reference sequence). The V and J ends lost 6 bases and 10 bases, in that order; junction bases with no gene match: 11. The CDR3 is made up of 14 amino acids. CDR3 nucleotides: TGTGCCAGCAGACCGACAGGGGGCAGCGGGAGAGCTTTCTTT. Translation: CASRPTGGSGRAFF.

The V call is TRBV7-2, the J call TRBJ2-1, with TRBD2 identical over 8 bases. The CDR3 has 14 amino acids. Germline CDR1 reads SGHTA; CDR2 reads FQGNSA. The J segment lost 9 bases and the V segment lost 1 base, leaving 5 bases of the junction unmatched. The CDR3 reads CASSLEGRGGEQFF. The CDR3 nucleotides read TGTGCCAGCAGCTTAGAGGGACGGGGGGGTGAGCAGTTCTTC.

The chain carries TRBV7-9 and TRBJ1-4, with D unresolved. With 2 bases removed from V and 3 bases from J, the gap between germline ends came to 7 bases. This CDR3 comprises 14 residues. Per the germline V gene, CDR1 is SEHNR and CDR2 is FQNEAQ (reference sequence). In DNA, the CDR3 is TGTGCCAGCAGCTTAAGCGGCGCTAATGAAAAACTGTTTTTT. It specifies CASSLSGANEKLFF.

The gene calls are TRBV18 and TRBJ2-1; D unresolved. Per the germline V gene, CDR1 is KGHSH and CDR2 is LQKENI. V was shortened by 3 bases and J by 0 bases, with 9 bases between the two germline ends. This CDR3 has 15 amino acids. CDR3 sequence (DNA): TGTGCCAGCTCACCGTTAGGTATCTCCTACAATGAGCAGTTCTTC. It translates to CASSPLGISYNEQFF.

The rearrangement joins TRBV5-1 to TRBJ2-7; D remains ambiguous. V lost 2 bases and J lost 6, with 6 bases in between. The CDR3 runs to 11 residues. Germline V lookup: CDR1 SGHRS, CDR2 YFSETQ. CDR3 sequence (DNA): TGCGCCAGCAGCTTTTCCCCCGAGCAGTACTTC. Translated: CASSFSPEQYF. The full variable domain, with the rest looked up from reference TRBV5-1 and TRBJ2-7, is KAGVTQTPRYLIKTRGQQVTLSCSPISGHRSVSWYQQTPGQGLQFLFEYFSETQRNKGNFPGRFSGRQFSNSRSEMNVSTLELGDSALYLCASSFSPEQYFGPGTRLTVT.

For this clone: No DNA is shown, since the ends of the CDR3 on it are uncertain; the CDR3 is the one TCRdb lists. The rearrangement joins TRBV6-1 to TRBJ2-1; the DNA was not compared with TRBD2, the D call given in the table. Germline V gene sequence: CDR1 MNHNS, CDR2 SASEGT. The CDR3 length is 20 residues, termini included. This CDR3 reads CASSALTFGGLAGGRVEQFF.

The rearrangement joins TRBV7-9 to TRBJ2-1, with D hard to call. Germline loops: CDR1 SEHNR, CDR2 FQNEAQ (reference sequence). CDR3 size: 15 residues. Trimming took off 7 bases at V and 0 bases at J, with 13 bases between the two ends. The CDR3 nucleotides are TGTGCCAGCACCCCCGGTCCTAGCTCCTACAATGAGCAGTTCTTC. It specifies CASTPGPSSYNEQFF.

This chain's CDR3 is CASSDTSWRSNYGYTF. The CDR3 DNA reads as TGTGCCAGCAGTGACACGAGTTGGAGATCTAACTATGGCTACACCTTC. J is TRBJ1-2 and V is TRBV28; D unclear. This CDR3 region has 16 residues. Germline lookup yields CDR1 MDHEN and CDR2 SYDVKM. V lost 5 bases and J 0 bases, leaving 16 bases between the germline ends.

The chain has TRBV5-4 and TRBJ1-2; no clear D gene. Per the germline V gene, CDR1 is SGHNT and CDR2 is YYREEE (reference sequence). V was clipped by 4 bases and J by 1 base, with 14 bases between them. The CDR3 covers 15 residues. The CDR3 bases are TGTGCCAGCAGCCCATACCTGCTATATAACTATGGCTACACCTTC. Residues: CASSPYLLYNYGYTF.